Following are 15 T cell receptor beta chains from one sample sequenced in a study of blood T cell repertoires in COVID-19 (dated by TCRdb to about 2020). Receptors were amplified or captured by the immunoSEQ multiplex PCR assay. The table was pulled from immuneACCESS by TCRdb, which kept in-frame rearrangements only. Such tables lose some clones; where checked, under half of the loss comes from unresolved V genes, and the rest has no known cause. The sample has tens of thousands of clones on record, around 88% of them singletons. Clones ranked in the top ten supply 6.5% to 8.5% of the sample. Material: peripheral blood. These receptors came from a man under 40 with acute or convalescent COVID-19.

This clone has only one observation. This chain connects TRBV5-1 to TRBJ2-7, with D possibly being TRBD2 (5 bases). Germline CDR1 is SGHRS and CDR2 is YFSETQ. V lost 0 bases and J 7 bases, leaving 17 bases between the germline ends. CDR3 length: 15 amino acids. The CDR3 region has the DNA TGCGCCAGCAGCTTGGAGGCCCGGGGAACGGGGGAGCAGTACTTC. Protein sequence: CASSLEARGTGEQYF.

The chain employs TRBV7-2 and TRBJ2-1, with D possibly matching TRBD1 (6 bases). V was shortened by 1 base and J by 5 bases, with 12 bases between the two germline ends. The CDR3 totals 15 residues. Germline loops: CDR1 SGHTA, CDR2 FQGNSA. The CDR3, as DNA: TGTGCCAGCAGCTTAGGTGGGACACAGAACAATGAGCAGTTCTTC. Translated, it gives CASSLGGTQNNEQFF.

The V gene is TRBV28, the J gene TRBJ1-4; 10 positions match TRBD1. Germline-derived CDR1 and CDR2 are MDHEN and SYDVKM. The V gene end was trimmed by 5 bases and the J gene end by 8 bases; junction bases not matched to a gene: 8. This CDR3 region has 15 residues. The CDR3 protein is CASSIRQGAQEKLFF. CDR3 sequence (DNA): TGTGCCAGCAGTATCCGACAGGGGGCGCAAGAAAAACTGTTTTTT.

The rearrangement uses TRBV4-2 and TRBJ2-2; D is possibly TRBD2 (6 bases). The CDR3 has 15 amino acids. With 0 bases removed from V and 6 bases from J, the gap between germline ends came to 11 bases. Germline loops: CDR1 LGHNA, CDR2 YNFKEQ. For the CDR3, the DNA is TGTGCCAGCAGCCAAGACCCCGGAGGGCCCGGGGAGCTGTTTTTT. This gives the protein CASSQDPGGPGELFF.

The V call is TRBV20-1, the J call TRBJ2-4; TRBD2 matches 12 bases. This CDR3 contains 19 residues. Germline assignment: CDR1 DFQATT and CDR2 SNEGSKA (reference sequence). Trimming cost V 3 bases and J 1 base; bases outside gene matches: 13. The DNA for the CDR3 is TGCAGTGCTAGTGATGTGCCTAGCGGGAGGGGCTTGGCCAAAAACATTCAGTACTTC. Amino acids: CSASDVPSGRGLAKNIQYF.

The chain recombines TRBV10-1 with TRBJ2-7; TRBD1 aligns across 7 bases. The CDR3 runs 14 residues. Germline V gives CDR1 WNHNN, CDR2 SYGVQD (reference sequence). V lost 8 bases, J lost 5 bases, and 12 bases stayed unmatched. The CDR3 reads CASQPHGQANEQYF. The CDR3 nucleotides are TGCGCCAGCCAACCTCATGGACAGGCAAACGAGCAGTACTTC.

CDR3 amino acids: CASSYRQGGEKLFF. The CDR3 nucleotides read TGTGCCAGCAGTTACCGGCAGGGAGGCGAAAAACTGTTTTTT. The V gene is TRBV6-5, the J gene TRBJ1-4, with a possible D match to TRBD1 (5 bases). This CDR3 has 14 amino acids. Germline-derived CDR1 and CDR2 are MNHEY and SVGAGI. V shed 2 bases and J shed 8 bases, with 12 bases lying between them.

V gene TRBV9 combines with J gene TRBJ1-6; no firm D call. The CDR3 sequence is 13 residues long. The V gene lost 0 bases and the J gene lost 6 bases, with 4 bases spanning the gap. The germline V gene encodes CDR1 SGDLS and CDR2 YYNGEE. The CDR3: CASSVGGNSPLHF. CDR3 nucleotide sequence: TGTGCCAGCAGCGTAGGAGGTAATTCACCCCTCCACTTT.

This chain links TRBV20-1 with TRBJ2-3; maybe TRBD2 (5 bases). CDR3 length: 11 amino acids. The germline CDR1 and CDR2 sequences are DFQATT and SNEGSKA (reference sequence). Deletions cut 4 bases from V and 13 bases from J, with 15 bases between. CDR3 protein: CSAKFRDNEYF. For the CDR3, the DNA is TGCAGTGCTAAATTCCGGGATAATGAGTATTTT.

CDR3 amino acids: CAISASQGNDYGYTF. CDR3 nucleotides: TGTGCCATCAGTGCCTCACAGGGAAATGACTATGGCTACACCTTC. The rearrangement uses TRBV10-3 and TRBJ1-2, with D possibly matching TRBD1 (6 bases). The germline V gene has CDR1 ENHRY and CDR2 SYGVKD. Deletions cut 4 bases from V and 3 bases from J, with 15 bases between. This CDR3 is 15 amino acids long.

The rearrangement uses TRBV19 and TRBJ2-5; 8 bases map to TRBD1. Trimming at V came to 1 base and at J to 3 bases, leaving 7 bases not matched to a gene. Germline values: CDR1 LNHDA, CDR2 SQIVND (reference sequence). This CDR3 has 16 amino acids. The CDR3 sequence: CASSIGDRPFEETQYF. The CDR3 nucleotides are TGTGCCAGTAGTATAGGGGACAGGCCTTTTGAAGAGACCCAGTACTTC.

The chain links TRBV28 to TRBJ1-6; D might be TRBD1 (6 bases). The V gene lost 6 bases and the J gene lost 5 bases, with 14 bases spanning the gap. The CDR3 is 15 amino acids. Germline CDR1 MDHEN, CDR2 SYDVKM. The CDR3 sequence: CASRSTGTHNSPLHF. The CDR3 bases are TGTGCCAGCAGGTCAACCGGGACACATAATTCACCCCTCCACTTT. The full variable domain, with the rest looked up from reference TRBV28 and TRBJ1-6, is DVKVTQSSRYLVKRTGEKVFLECVQDMDHENMFWYRQDPGLGLRLIYFSYDVKMKEKGDIPEGYSVSREKKERFSLILESASTNQTSMYLCASRSTGTHNSPLHFGNGTRLTVT.

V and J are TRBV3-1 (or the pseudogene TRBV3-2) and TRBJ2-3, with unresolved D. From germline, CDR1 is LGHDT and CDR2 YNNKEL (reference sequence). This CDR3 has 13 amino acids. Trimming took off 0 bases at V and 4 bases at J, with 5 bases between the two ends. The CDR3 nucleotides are TGTGCCAGCAGCCAAGAGGCCCCAGATACGCAGTATTTT. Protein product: CASSQEAPDTQYF.

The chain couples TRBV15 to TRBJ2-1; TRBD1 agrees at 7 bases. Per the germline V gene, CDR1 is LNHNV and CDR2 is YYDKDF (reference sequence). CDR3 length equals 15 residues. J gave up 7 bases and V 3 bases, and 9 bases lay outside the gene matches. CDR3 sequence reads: CATSRTGFWGNEQFF. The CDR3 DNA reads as TGTGCCACCAGCAGGACAGGGTTTTGGGGTAATGAGCAGTTCTTC.

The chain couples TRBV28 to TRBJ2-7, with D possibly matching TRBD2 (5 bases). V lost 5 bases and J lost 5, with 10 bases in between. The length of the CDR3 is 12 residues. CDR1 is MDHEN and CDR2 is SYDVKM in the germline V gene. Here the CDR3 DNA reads TGTGCCAGCAGTCCCGGGGTTCACGAGCAGTACTTC. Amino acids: CASSPGVHEQYF.